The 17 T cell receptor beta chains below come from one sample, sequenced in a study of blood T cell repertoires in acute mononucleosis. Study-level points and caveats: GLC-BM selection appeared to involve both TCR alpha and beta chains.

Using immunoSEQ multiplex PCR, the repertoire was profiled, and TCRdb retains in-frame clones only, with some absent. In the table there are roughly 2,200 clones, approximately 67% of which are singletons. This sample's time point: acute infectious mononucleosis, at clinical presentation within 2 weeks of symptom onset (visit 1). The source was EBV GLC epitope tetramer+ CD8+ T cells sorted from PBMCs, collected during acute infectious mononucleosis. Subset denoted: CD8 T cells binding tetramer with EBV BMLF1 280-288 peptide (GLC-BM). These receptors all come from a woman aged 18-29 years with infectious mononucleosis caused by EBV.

The DNA of the CDR3 is TGCAGCGTTGAAGGTGCGGGACCAATATACAATGAGTTCTTC. Its translation: CSVEGAGPIYNEFF. The J gene is TRBJ2-1, the V gene TRBV29-1; perhaps TRBD2 as D (6 bases). Trimming cost V 1 base and J 14 bases, with 21 bases left between them. The CDR3 is 14 amino acids. The germline V gene has CDR1 SQVTM and CDR2 ANQGSEA.

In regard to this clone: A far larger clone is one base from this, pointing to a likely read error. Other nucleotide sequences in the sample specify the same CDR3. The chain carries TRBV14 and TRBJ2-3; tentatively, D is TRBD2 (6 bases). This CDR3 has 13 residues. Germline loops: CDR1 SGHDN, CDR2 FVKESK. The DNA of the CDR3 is TGTGCCAGCAGCCAATCTCCAGGCGGGACGCAGTGTTTT. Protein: CASSQSPGGTQCF.

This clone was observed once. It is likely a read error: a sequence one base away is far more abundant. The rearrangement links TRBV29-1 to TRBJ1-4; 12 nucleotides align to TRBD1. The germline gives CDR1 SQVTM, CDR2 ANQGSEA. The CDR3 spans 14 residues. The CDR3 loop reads CSVGTGGTNVKLFF. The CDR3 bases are TGCAGCGTGGGGACAGGGGGCACTAATGTAAAACTGTTTTTT. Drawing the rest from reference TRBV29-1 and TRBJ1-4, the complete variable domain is SAVISQKPSRDICQRGTSLTIQCQVDSQVTMMFWYRQQPGQSLTLIATANQGSEATYESGFVIDKFPISRPNLTFSTLTVSNMSPEDSSIYLCSVGTGGTNVKLFFGSGTQLSVL.

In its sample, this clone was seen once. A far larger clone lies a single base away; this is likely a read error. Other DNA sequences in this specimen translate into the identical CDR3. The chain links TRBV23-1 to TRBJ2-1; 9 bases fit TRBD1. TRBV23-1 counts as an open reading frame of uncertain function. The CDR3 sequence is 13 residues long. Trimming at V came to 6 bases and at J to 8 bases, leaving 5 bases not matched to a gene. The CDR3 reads CASSATGGDEQFF. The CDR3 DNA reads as TGCGCCAGCAGCGCGACAGGGGGGGATGAGCAGTTCTTC.

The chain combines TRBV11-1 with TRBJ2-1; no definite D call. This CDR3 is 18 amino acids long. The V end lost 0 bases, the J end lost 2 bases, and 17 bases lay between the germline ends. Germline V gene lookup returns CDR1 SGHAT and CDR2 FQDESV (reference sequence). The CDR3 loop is CASSLAGIAGTAYNEQFF. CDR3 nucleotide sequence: TGTGCCAGCAGCTTAGCGGGAATAGCAGGTACGGCCTACAATGAGCAGTTCTTC.

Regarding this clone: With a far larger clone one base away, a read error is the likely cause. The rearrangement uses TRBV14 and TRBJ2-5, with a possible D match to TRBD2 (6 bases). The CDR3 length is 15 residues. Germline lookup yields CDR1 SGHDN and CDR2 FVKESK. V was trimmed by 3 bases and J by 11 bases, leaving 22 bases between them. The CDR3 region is CASSHITGSIYGQYF. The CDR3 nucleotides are TGTGCCAGCAGCCATATCACCGGGAGCATCTACGGGCAGTACTTC. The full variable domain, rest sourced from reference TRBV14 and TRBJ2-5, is EAGVTQFPSHSVIEKGQTVTLRCDPISGHDNLYWYRRVMGKEIKFLLHFVKESKQDESGMPNNRFLAERTGGTYSTLKVQPAELEDSGVYFCASSHITGSIYGQYFGPGTRLLVL.

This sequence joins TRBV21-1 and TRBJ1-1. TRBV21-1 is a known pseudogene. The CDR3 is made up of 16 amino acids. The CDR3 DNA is TGTGCCAGCAGCGTAGAGGGGGGGCTTGTGAACACTGAAGCTTTCTTT. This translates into CASSVEGGLVNTEAFF.

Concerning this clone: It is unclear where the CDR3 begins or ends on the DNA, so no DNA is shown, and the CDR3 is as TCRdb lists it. The CDR3 loop reads CASSPGQVWGEKLFFF. The chain combines TRBV11-2 with TRBJ1-4; the table's D call, TRBD1, was not checked against the DNA. Germline-derived CDR1 and CDR2 are SGHAT and FQNNGV. The CDR3 region is 16 residues in length, termini included.

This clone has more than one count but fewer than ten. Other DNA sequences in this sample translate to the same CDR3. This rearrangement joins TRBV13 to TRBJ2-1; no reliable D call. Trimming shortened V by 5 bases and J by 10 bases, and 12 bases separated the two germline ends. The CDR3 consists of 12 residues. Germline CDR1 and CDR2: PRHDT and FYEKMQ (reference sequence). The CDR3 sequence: CASSVVGNEQFF. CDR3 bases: TGTGCCAGCAGCGTAGTGGGAAACGAGCAGTTCTTC.

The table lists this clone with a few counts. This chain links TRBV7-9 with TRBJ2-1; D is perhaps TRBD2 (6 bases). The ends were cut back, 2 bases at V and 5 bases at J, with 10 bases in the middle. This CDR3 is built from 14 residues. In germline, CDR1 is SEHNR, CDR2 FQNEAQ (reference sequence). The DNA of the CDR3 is TGTGCCAGCAGCTTAAGGGGCGGGAACAATGAGCAGTTCTTC. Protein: CASSLRGGNNEQFF. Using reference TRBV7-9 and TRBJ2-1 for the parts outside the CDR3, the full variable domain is DTGVSQNPRHKITKRGQNVTFRCDPISEHNRLYWYRQTLGQGPEFLTYFQNEAQLEKSRLLSDRFSAERPKGSFSTLEIQRTEQGDSAMYLCASSLRGGNNEQFFGPGTRLTVL.

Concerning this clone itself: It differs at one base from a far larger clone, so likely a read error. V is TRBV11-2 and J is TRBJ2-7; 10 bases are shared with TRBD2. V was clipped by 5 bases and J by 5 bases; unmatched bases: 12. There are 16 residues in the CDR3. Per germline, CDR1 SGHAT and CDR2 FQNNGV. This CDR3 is CASSVAWVAGGNEQYF. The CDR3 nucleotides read TGTGCCAGCAGCGTAGCTTGGGTAGCGGGGGGAAACGAGCAGTACTTC.

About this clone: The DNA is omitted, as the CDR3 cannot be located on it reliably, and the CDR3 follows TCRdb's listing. CDR3 protein: CSVGSGGTMKNCFF. The rearrangement joins TRBV29-1 to TRBJ1-4. From its first to its last residue, the CDR3 has 14 amino acids. Germline V gene data show CDR1 as SQVTM and CDR2 as ANQGSEA.

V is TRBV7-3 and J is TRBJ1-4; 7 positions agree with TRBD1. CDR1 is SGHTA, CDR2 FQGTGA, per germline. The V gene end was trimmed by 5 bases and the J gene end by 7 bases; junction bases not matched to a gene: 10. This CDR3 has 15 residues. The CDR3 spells CASSPGQVWGEKLFF. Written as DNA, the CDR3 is TGTGCCAGCAGCCCCGGACAGGTCTGGGGTGAAAAACTGTTTTTT.

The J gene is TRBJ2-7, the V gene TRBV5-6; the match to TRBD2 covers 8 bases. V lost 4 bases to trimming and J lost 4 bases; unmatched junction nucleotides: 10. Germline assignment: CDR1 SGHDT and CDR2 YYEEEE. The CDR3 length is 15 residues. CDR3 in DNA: TGTGCCAGCAGCCCGACCAGCGGGAGTGTTTACGAGCAGTACTTC. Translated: CASSPTSGSVYEQYF.

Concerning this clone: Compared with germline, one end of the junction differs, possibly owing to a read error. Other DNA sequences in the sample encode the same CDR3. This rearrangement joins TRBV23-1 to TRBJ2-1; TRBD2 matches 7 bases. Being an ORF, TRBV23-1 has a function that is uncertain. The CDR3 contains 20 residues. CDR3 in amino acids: CASSQSWEGSGLFFNNEQFF. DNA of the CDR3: TGCGCCAGCAGCCAATCGTGGGAGGGGAGCGGGTTATTTTTTAACAATGAGCAGTTCTTC.

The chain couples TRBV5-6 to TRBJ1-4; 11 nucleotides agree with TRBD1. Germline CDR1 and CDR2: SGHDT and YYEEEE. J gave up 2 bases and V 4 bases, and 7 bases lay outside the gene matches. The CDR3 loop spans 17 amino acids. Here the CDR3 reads CASSPWDRGSTNEKLFF. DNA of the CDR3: TGTGCCAGCAGCCCGTGGGACAGGGGGTCCACTAATGAAAAACTGTTTTTT.

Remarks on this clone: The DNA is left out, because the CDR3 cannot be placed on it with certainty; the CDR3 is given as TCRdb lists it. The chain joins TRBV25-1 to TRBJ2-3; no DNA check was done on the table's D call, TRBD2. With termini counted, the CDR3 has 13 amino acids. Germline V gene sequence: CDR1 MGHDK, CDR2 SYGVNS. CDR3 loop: CVSSGARDTQYFF.